These 30 T cell receptor beta chains share one sample of origin, sequenced in a study of shared clonotypes between healthy human individuals. Libraries were prepared by immunoSEQ multiplex PCR; TCRdb keeps only in-frame clonotypes and omits some of them. The table records 2.3 million or so clones, 93% of them present only once. Sequencing used naive CD4+ T cells from PBMCs. The subset: CD45RA+ positively selected. The receptors were sampled from a man between 18 and 35 years old in good health. Some clones in this sample may be carry-over from other donors' samples.

The CDR3 sequence: CASSLATYTEAFF. CDR3 bases: TGTGCCAGCAGCTTAGCCACTTACACTGAAGCTTTCTTT. The chain links TRBV7-8 to TRBJ1-1; D remains ambiguous. Trimming took off 0 bases at V and 3 bases at J, with 5 bases between the two ends. CDR3 length: 13 residues. Germline lookup yields CDR1 SGHVS and CDR2 FQNEAQ.

The V gene is TRBV29-1, the J gene TRBJ1-1; a possible D gene is TRBD1 (6 bases). The germline CDR1 and CDR2 sequences are SQVTM and ANQGSEA. V lost 7 bases, J lost 6 bases, and 21 bases lay in between. The CDR3 contains 14 residues. In DNA form, the CDR3 reads TGCAGCGCCAACCTGGGACACGCACGCGCTGAAGCTTTCTTT. Its translation is CSANLGHARAEAFF.

This clone was recorded once. The gene calls are TRBV7-3 and TRBJ1-2, with no clear D. The CDR3 has 13 amino acids. CDR1 is SGHTA and CDR2 is FQGTGA in the germline V gene. V lost 3 bases and J 3 bases, leaving 8 bases between the germline ends. The CDR3 region is CASSLTPDYGYTF. The CDR3 coding sequence is TGTGCCAGCAGCTTGACCCCCGACTATGGCTACACCTTC.

The rearrangement joins TRBV20-1 to TRBJ1-6; D is uncertain. The CDR3 is 10 amino acids. CDR1 and CDR2 (germline): DFQATT, SNEGSKA (reference sequence). Trimming cost V 6 bases and J 13 bases, with 10 bases left between them. The DNA for the CDR3 is TGCAGTGCCAGCCTCCCCCCCCTCCACTTT. This translates into CSASLPPLHF.

This clone was counted a single time. J is TRBJ2-2 and V is TRBV2, with D possibly being TRBD1 (6 bases). The CDR3 is made up of 13 amino acids. V was shortened by 9 bases and J by 7 bases, with 15 bases between the two germline ends. Looked up from germline, CDR1 is SNHLY and CDR2 is FYNNEI. The DNA of the CDR3 is TGTGCCAGTCTCTTGACAGGCAGCGGGGAGCTGTTTTTT. This codes for CASLLTGSGELFF.

V and J are TRBV6-5 and TRBJ1-6; D ambiguous. The germline V gene encodes CDR1 MNHEY and CDR2 SVGAGI. The length of the CDR3 is 16 residues. With 0 bases removed from V and 6 bases from J, the gap between germline ends came to 12 bases. The CDR3 DNA reads as TGTGCCAGCAGTTACTCGAATGGAAGACCTAATTCACCCCTCCACTTT. Its protein product is CASSYSNGRPNSPLHF.

The V call is TRBV11-2, the J call TRBJ2-1; TRBD2 matches 8 bases. The germline gives CDR1 SGHAT, CDR2 FQNNGV. The CDR3 has 17 amino acids. With 5 bases clipped from V and 7 bases from J, the junction kept 16 bases outside the gene matches. The CDR3 loop is CASSALRSSGFDNEQFF. The DNA for the CDR3 is TGTGCCAGCAGCGCCCTGCGATCTAGCGGGTTTGATAATGAGCAGTTCTTC. Full variable domain (outside the CDR3, taken from reference TRBV11-2 and TRBJ2-1): EAGVAQSPRYKIIEKRQSVAFWCNPISGHATLYWYQQILGQGPKLLIQFQNNGVVDDSQLPKDRFSAERLKGVDSTLKIQPAKLEDSAVYLCASSALRSSGFDNEQFFGPGTRLTVL.

Note on this clone: Other nucleotide sequences from this sample produce the same CDR3. The chain uses TRBV18 and TRBJ2-7, with D possibly being TRBD1 (5 bases). Germline CDR1 is KGHSH and CDR2 is LQKENI. There are 14 residues in the CDR3. Between the trimmed V and J ends, which lost 3 bases and 0 bases, there was a span of 9 bases. Here the CDR3 DNA reads TGTGCCAGCTCACCCGGGCAGGGCTCCTACGAGCAGTACTTC. It codes for CASSPGQGSYEQYF.

V is TRBV7-2 and J is TRBJ1-2, with D tentatively TRBD1 (6 bases). CDR3 size: 13 residues. Trimming removed 5 bases from V and 3 bases from J, with 10 bases in between. CDR1 is SGHTA and CDR2 is FQGNSA in the germline V gene. The CDR3 nucleotides read TGTGCCAGCAGCGAGACAGGTTACTATGGCTACACCTTC. Translated: CASSETGYYGYTF.

V gene TRBV28 combines with J gene TRBJ1-5; D is possibly TRBD1 (5 bases). CDR3 size: 16 residues. Trimming took off 5 bases at V and 2 bases at J, with 16 bases between the two ends. From germline, CDR1 is MDHEN and CDR2 SYDVKM. The CDR3 loop reads CASSPPGHQGNQPQHF. CDR3 DNA: TGTGCCAGCAGTCCCCCAGGGCATCAGGGCAATCAGCCCCAGCATTTT.

The chain recombines TRBV5-1 with TRBJ2-1; either TRBD1 or TRBD2 may fit D (5 bases each). The CDR3 covers 16 residues. Trimming stripped 3 bases from V and 3 bases from J, with 16 bases between. Germline CDR1 and CDR2: SGHRS and YFSETQ. CDR3: CASSSTGPRDYNEQFF. CDR3 sequence (DNA): TGCGCCAGCAGCTCAACGGGACCCCGCGACTACAATGAGCAGTTCTTC.

This clone was counted a single time. The rearrangement joins TRBV9 to TRBJ2-4, with D possibly being TRBD2 (6 bases). Deletions cut 4 bases from V and 2 bases from J, with 16 bases between. The V gene's germline CDR1 is SGDLS and CDR2 YYNGEE. The CDR3 contains 16 residues. This CDR3 reads CASSTQQAGSKNIQYF. DNA for the CDR3: TGTGCCAGCAGCACACAACAGGCGGGATCCAAAAACATTCAGTACTTC. The full variable domain, rest sourced from reference TRBV9 and TRBJ2-4, is DSGVTQTPKHLITATGQRVTLRCSPRSGDLSVYWYQQSLDQGLQFLIQYYNGEERAKGNILERFSAQQFPDLHSELNLSSLELGDSALYFCASSTQQAGSKNIQYFGAGTRLSVL.

The V call is TRBV7-2, the J call TRBJ1-1; TRBD1 might be the D (5 bases). The CDR3 contains 13 residues. Germline lookup yields CDR1 SGHTA and CDR2 FQGNSA. V dropped 6 bases and J dropped 3 bases, with 11 bases sitting between them. The CDR3 here is CASRDGGDTEAFF. CDR3 coding DNA: TGTGCCAGCAGGGACGGGGGGGACACTGAAGCTTTCTTT.

This sequence joins TRBV7-9 and TRBJ1-2; tentative D call: TRBD1 (6 bases). The V gene lost 5 bases and the J gene lost 6 bases, with 16 bases spanning the gap. This CDR3 spans 14 amino acids. Germline V CDR1 and CDR2: SEHNR, FQNEAQ (reference sequence). The CDR3 loop reads CASSPGGGEDGYTF. The CDR3, as DNA: TGTGCCAGCAGCCCCGGAGGGGGGGAAGATGGCTACACCTTC.

The chain uses TRBV5-1 and TRBJ2-2, with 9 bases aligning to TRBD2. Trimming cost V 3 bases and J 2 bases; bases outside gene matches: 8. The CDR3 is made up of 17 amino acids. Germline V gives CDR1 SGHRS, CDR2 YFSETQ. CDR3 sequence: CASSSAPSGANTGELFF. In DNA form, the CDR3 reads TGCGCCAGCAGCTCGGCCCCTAGCGGGGCTAACACCGGGGAGCTGTTTTTT.

The gene calls are TRBV19 and TRBJ1-1, with D possibly TRBD1 on 5 matching bases. Looked up from germline, CDR1 is LNHDA and CDR2 is SQIVND (reference sequence). CDR3 length equals 15 residues. Trimming took off 3 bases at V and 0 bases at J, with 11 bases between the two ends. For the CDR3, the DNA is TGTGCCAGTAGTATTCGTCAGGGAATGAACACTGAAGCTTTCTTT. Translation: CASSIRQGMNTEAFF. The variable domain in full, with the rest retrieved from reference TRBV19 and TRBJ1-1, is DGGITQSPKYLFRKEGQNVTLSCEQNLNHDAMYWYRQDPGQGLRLIYYSQIVNDFQKGDIAEGYSVSREKKESFPLTVTSAQKNPTAFYLCASSIRQGMNTEAFFGQGTRLTVV.

Turning to this clone: The identical CDR3 is also encoded by other nucleotide sequences in the sample. This rearrangement joins TRBV28 to TRBJ2-6; D is uncertain. The CDR3 sequence is 14 residues long. The V gene lost 2 bases and the J gene lost 1 base, with 3 bases spanning the gap. Germline values: CDR1 MDHEN, CDR2 SYDVKM. CDR3 amino acids: CASSLASGANVLTF. Written as DNA, the CDR3 is TGTGCCAGCAGTTTAGCATCTGGGGCCAACGTCCTGACTTTC.

The chain has TRBV7-9 and TRBJ1-4, with D perhaps TRBD1 (5 bases). The V gene lost 5 bases and the J gene lost 3 bases, with 13 bases spanning the gap. This CDR3 contains 15 residues. Germline V gives CDR1 SEHNR, CDR2 FQNEAQ (reference sequence). The CDR3 is CASSPGGGANEKLFF. CDR3 in DNA: TGTGCCAGCAGCCCGGGGGGAGGGGCTAATGAAAAACTGTTTTTT.

The rearrangement uses TRBV6-4 and TRBJ1-5; the match to TRBD1 covers 9 bases. With V trimmed by 4 bases and J by 5 bases, 9 bases remained unmatched. CDR3 length: 16 residues. Germline loops: CDR1 MRHNA, CDR2 SNTAGT. CDR3 region: CASSAQGQGGDQPQHF. As DNA, the CDR3 is TGTGCCAGCAGTGCCCAGGGACAGGGCGGTGATCAGCCCCAGCATTTT.

The chain couples TRBV2 to TRBJ2-7, with 7 bases that match TRBD1. J gave up 0 bases and V 3 bases, and 14 bases lay outside the gene matches. From germline, CDR1 is SNHLY and CDR2 FYNNEI. This CDR3 is built from 18 residues. The CDR3 bases are TGTGCCAGCAGTGAGGTTTACAGACAGGGACGTTCCTCCTACGAGCAGTACTTC. Translating it yields CASSEVYRQGRSSYEQYF.

A remark on this clone: The sample holds other DNA sequences that translate to the same CDR3. The chain is built from TRBV27 and TRBJ2-7; no firm D call. The V gene's germline CDR1 is MNHEY and CDR2 SMNVEV (reference sequence). V lost 0 bases, J lost 7 bases, and 4 bases lay in between. The CDR3 consists of 11 residues. CDR3 residues: CASSLSGEQYF. For the CDR3, the DNA is TGTGCCAGCAGTTTATCGGGAGAGCAGTACTTC.

This rearrangement joins TRBV28 to TRBJ2-3, with D perhaps TRBD1 or TRBD2 (5 bases each). CDR3 length: 13 amino acids. Germline loops: CDR1 MDHEN, CDR2 SYDVKM. V shed 6 bases and J shed 0 bases, with 7 bases lying between them. The CDR3 protein is CASRGTSTDTQYF. Here the CDR3 DNA reads TGTGCCAGCAGGGGGACGAGCACAGATACGCAGTATTTT.

The chain couples TRBV11-2 to TRBJ1-1; D is unresolved. V lost 4 bases, J lost 4 bases, and 16 bases lay in between. Germline loops: CDR1 SGHAT, CDR2 FQNNGV. This CDR3 has 15 amino acids. CDR3 in amino acids: CASSSLGVRATEAFF. CDR3 DNA sequence: TGTGCCAGCAGCTCACTGGGAGTGAGGGCCACTGAAGCTTTCTTT. Using reference TRBV11-2 and TRBJ1-1 for the parts outside the CDR3, the full variable domain is EAGVAQSPRYKIIEKRQSVAFWCNPISGHATLYWYQQILGQGPKLLIQFQNNGVVDDSQLPKDRFSAERLKGVDSTLKIQPAKLEDSAVYLCASSSLGVRATEAFFGQGTRLTVV.

Here the CDR3 DNA reads TGCAGCGCCGCACGGGGACAGGTCAGCTACGAGCAGTACTTC. Protein product: CSAARGQVSYEQYF. The rearrangement links TRBV29-1 to TRBJ2-7; the match to TRBD1 covers 8 bases. From germline, CDR1 is SQVTM and CDR2 ANQGSEA. The V and J ends lost 7 bases and 3 bases, in that order; junction bases with no gene match: 11. The CDR3 extends over 14 amino acids.

Turning to this clone: The sample holds other DNA sequences that translate to the same CDR3. The rearrangement joins TRBV28 to TRBJ2-2; D gene unclear. This CDR3 contains 12 residues. V was cut by 3 bases and J by 4 bases, with 3 bases left in between. Germline CDR1 and CDR2: MDHEN and SYDVKM. Written as DNA, the CDR3 is TGTGCCAGCAGTTTGTTCACCGGGGAGCTGTTTTTT. Its translation is CASSLFTGELFF.

The V and J genes are TRBV7-2 and TRBJ1-4; no reliable D call. Germline V gene sequence: CDR1 SGHTA, CDR2 FQGNSA. This CDR3 region has 15 residues. V dropped 2 bases and J dropped 7 bases, with 14 bases sitting between them. CDR3 DNA sequence: TGTGCCAGCAGCTTACTGGGGAGGGCAGGTGAAAAACTGTTTTTT. It translates to CASSLLGRAGEKLFF.

The chain combines TRBV13 with TRBJ1-2; 8 nucleotides match TRBD1. Trimming at V came to 1 base and at J to 2 bases, leaving 9 bases not matched to a gene. Germline V gene data show CDR1 as PRHDT and CDR2 as FYEKMQ (reference sequence). The CDR3 spans 17 residues. The CDR3 bases are TGTGCCAGCAGCTTAGTGGACAGGGTTGGTAGAAACTATGGCTACACCTTC. This gives the protein CASSLVDRVGRNYGYTF.

This chain connects TRBV5-1 to TRBJ1-4; D is ambiguous. The CDR3 is 13 residues long. V was trimmed by 0 bases and J by 6 bases, leaving 6 bases between them. Germline assignment: CDR1 SGHRS and CDR2 YFSETQ. The CDR3 sequence is CASSLAVDEKLFF. Here the CDR3 DNA reads TGCGCCAGCAGCTTGGCCGTAGATGAAAAACTGTTTTTT.

This chain connects TRBV28 to TRBJ1-1, with 10 bases identical to TRBD1. V was clipped by 5 bases and J by 1 base; unmatched bases: 4. This CDR3 is built from 15 residues. Germline V CDR1 and CDR2: MDHEN, SYDVKM. CDR3 region: CASSVDRGRNTEAFF. As DNA, the CDR3 is TGTGCCAGCAGTGTGGACAGGGGGAGGAACACTGAAGCTTTCTTT. Complete variable domain (other parts from reference TRBV28 and TRBJ1-1): DVKVTQSSRYLVKRTGEKVFLECVQDMDHENMFWYRQDPGLGLRLIYFSYDVKMKEKGDIPEGYSVSREKKERFSLILESASTNQTSMYLCASSVDRGRNTEAFFGQGTRLTVV.

The chain uses TRBV6-1 and TRBJ2-5; 12 bases are shared with TRBD2. V gave up 4 bases and J gave up 5 bases; unmatched junction bases: 5. Germline CDR1 MNHNS, CDR2 SASEGT. The CDR3 totals 15 residues. The CDR3 nucleotides read TGTGCCAGCAGTGGTCTAGCGGGAGGGCCTGAGACCCAGTACTTC. Amino acids: CASSGLAGGPETQYF.